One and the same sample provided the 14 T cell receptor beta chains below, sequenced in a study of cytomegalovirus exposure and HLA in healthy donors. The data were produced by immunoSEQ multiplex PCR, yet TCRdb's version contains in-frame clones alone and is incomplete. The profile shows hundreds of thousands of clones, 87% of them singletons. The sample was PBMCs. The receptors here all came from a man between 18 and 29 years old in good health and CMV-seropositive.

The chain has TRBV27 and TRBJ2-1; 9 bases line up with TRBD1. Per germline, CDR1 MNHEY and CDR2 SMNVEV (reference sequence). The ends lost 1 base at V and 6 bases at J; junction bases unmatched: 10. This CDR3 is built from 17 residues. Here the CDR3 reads CASSLWVGTGTINEQFF. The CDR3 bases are TGTGCCAGCAGTTTATGGGTTGGGACAGGGACCATCAATGAGCAGTTCTTC.

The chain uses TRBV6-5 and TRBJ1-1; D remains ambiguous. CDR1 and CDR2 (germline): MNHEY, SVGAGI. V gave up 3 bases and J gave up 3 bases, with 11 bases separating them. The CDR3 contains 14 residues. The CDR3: CASSYLGFHTEAFF. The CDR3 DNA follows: TGTGCCAGCAGTTATTTGGGGTTCCACACTGAAGCTTTCTTT.

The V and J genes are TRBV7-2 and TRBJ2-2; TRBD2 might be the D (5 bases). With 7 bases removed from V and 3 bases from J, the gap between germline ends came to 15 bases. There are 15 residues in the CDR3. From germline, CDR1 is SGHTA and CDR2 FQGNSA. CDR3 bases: TGTGCCAGCAAGGAGGTGGGATGGGACACCGGGGAGCTGTTTTTT. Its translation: CASKEVGWDTGELFF.

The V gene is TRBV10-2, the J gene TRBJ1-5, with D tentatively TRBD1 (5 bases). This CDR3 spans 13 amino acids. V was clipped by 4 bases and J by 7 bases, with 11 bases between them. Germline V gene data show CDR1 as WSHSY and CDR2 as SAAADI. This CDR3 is CASSGDERQPQHF. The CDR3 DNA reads TGCGCCAGCAGTGGGGACGAACGGCAGCCCCAGCATTTT.

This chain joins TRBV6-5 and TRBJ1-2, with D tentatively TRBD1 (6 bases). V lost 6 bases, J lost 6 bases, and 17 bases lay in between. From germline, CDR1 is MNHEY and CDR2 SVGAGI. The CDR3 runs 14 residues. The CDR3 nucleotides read TGTGCCAGCAGCCCCCGGGGGGGGGCTAATGGCTACACCTTC. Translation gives CASSPRGGANGYTF.

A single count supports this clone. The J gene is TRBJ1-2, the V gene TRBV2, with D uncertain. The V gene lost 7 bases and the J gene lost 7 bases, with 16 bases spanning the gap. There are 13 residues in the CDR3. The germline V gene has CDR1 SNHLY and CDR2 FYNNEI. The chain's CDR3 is CASTMGFSSGYTF. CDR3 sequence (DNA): TGTGCCAGCACGATGGGATTTTCAAGTGGCTACACCTTC.

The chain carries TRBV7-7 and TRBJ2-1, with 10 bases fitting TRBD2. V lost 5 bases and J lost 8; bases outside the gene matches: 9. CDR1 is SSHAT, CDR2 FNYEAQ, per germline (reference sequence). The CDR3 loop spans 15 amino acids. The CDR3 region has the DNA TGTGCCAGCAGCCGTATTCTAGCGGGAGAGGATGAGCAGTTCTTC. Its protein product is CASSRILAGEDEQFF.

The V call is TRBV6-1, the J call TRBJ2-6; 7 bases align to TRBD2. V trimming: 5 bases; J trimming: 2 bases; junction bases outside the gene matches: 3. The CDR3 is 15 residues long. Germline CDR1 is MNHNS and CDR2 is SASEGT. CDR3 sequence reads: CASSSRGAGANVLTF. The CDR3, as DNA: TGTGCCAGCAGTTCCCGGGGGGCTGGGGCCAACGTCCTGACTTTC.

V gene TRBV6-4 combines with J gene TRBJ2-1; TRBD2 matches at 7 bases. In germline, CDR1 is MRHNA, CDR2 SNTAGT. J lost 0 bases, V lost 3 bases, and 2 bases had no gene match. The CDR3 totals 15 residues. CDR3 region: CASSEVAGSYNEQFF. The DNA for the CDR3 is TGTGCCAGCAGTGAAGTAGCGGGCTCCTACAATGAGCAGTTCTTC.

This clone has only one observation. Here the CDR3 reads CASSLNWGRDEQFF. In nucleotides, the CDR3 is TGTGCCAGCAGCTTAAATTGGGGGCGGGATGAGCAGTTCTTC. The rearrangement joins TRBV13 to TRBJ2-1; D possibly corresponds to TRBD1 (6 bases). CDR3 length: 14 amino acids. In germline, CDR1 is PRHDT, CDR2 FYEKMQ (reference sequence). Trimming took off 2 bases at V and 8 bases at J, with 13 bases between the two ends.

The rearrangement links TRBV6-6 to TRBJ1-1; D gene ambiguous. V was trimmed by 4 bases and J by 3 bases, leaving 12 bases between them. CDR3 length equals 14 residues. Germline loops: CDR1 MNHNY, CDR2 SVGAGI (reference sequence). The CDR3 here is CASSLLGMDTEAFF. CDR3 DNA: TGTGCCAGCAGTTTATTAGGGATGGACACTGAAGCTTTCTTT.

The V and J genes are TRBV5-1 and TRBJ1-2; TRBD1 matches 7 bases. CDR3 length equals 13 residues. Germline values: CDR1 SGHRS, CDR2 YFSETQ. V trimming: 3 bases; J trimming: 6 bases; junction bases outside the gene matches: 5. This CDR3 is CASSSTGEDGYTF. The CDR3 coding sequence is TGCGCCAGCAGCTCCACAGGGGAGGATGGCTACACCTTC. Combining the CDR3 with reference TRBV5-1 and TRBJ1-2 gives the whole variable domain KAGVTQTPRYLIKTRGQQVTLSCSPISGHRSVSWYQQTPGQGLQFLFEYFSETQRNKGNFPGRFSGRQFSNSRSEMNVSTLELGDSALYLCASSSTGEDGYTFGSGTRLTVV.

The CDR3 DNA reads TGTGCCAGTAGTTCAGGGGGTGGGGATCAGCCCCAGCATTTT. This translates into CASSSGGGDQPQHF. This sequence joins TRBV19 and TRBJ1-5; TRBD1 aligns across 7 bases. J gave up 5 bases and V 5 bases, and 6 bases lay outside the gene matches. This CDR3 is 14 amino acids long. Germline CDR1 reads LNHDA; CDR2 reads SQIVND (reference sequence).

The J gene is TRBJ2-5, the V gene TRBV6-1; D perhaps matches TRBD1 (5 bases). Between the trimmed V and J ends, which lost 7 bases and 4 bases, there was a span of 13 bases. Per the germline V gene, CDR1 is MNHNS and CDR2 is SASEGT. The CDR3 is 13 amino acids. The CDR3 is CASMEFRGETQYF. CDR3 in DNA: TGTGCCAGCATGGAGTTTAGGGGAGAGACCCAGTACTTC.